This is a list of T cell receptor beta chains from one sample in a study of shared clonotypes between healthy human individuals. Some clones are missing from TCRdb's copy, which holds only in-frame ones; the method was immunoSEQ multiplex PCR. The top ten clones hold roughly 0.13% of a sample with 2,500,000 or so clones, roughly nine tenths of them seen once. Input material: naive CD4+ T cells sorted from blood. The receptors were gathered from a man aged 18 to 30 in good health. CDR3s include the opening cysteine and the closing phenylalanine or tryptophan. A D gene is named only where the DNA matches it firmly. Some rows have no size entry. The others give once, few or many, or a class for an expanded clone.

j_gene: TRBJ2-7; abundance: -; d_gene: -; v_gene: TRBV5-1; CDR3aa: CASSFAGTPTYEQYF; CDR3nt: TGCGCCAGCAGTTTCGCCGGGACACCCACCTACGAGCAGTACTTC
j_gene: TRBJ1-5; abundance: -; d_gene: -; v_gene: TRBV6-1; CDR3aa: CASRGTLSNQPQHF; CDR3nt: TGTGCCAGCAGGGGGACATTGAGCAATCAGCCCCAGCATTTT
j_gene: TRBJ2-1; abundance: -; d_gene: TRBD2; v_gene: TRBV6-1; CDR3aa: CASVAGGAYNEQFF; CDR3nt: TGTGCCAGCGTAGCGGGGGGCGCTTACAATGAGCAGTTCTTC
j_gene: TRBJ1-1; abundance: -; d_gene: TRBD1; v_gene: TRBV5-1; CDR3aa: CASSSTGDTEAFF; CDR3nt: TGCGCCAGCAGCTCTACAGGGGACACTGAAGCTTTCTTT
j_gene: TRBJ2-5; abundance: -; d_gene: -; v_gene: TRBV5-8; CDR3aa: CASSQNDWRETQYF; CDR3nt: TGTGCCAGCAGCCAAAATGACTGGCGGGAGACCCAGTACTTC
j_gene: TRBJ2-1; abundance: -; d_gene: -; v_gene: TRBV5-1; CDR3aa: CASRGGSYNEQFF; CDR3nt: TGCGCCAGCCGCGGAGGGTCCTACAATGAGCAGTTCTTC
j_gene: TRBJ1-1; abundance: -; d_gene: -; v_gene: TRBV30; CDR3aa: CAWSLWEGEAFF; CDR3nt: TGTGCCTGGAGTCTTTGGGAAGGAGAAGCTTTCTTT
j_gene: TRBJ1-4; abundance: -; d_gene: TRBD1; v_gene: TRBV4-1; CDR3aa: CASSQVFRGTNEKLFF; CDR3nt: TGCGCCAGCAGCCAAGTTTTCAGGGGGACTAATGAAAAACTGTTTTTT
j_gene: TRBJ2-2; abundance: -; d_gene: TRBD1; v_gene: TRBV6-6; CDR3aa: CASRVAGGTRELFF; CDR3nt: TGTGCCAGCAGGGTCGCAGGGGGCACGAGGGAGCTGTTTTTT
j_gene: TRBJ2-3; abundance: -; d_gene: TRBD2; v_gene: TRBV5-1; CDR3aa: CASSLVLAGGPDTQYF; CDR3nt: TGCGCCAGCAGCTTGGTGCTAGCGGGGGGCCCGGATACGCAGTATTTT
j_gene: TRBJ2-7; abundance: -; d_gene: -; v_gene: TRBV28; CDR3aa: CASSPGHPGTYEQYF; CDR3nt: TGTGCCAGCAGCCCCGGACATCCTGGCACCTACGAGCAGTACTTC
j_gene: TRBJ2-3; abundance: -; d_gene: -; v_gene: TRBV9; CDR3aa: CASSPGTNTDTQYF; CDR3nt: TGTGCCAGCAGCCCAGGGACAAACACAGATACGCAGTATTTT
j_gene: TRBJ2-3; abundance: -; d_gene: TRBD2; v_gene: TRBV5-3; CDR3aa: CARSLSGSVTLTDTQYF; CDR3nt: TGTGCCAGAAGCTTAAGCGGGAGTGTTACCCTCACAGATACGCAGTATTTT
j_gene: TRBJ2-7; abundance: -; d_gene: -; v_gene: TRBV6-5; CDR3aa: CASVGDAYEQYF; CDR3nt: TGTGCCAGCGTTGGGGACGCCTACGAGCAGTACTTC
j_gene: TRBJ2-5; abundance: -; d_gene: TRBD1; v_gene: TRBV27; CDR3aa: CASSLGQGVETQYF; CDR3nt: TGTGCCAGCAGTTTAGGTCAGGGGGTGGAGACCCAGTACTTC
j_gene: TRBJ2-2; abundance: once; d_gene: TRBD2; v_gene: TRBV10-3; CDR3aa: CAISETSGNTGELFF; CDR3nt: TGTGCCATCAGTGAAACTAGCGGGAACACCGGGGAGCTGTTTTTT
j_gene: TRBJ2-2; abundance: -; d_gene: -; v_gene: TRBV9; CDR3aa: CASSVGIGGTGELFF; CDR3nt: TGTGCCAGCAGCGTAGGAATCGGCGGCACCGGGGAGCTGTTTTTT
j_gene: TRBJ2-7; abundance: -; d_gene: TRBD1; v_gene: TRBV5-6; CDR3aa: CASSFDRGSVGEQYF; CDR3nt: TGTGCCAGCAGCTTCGACAGGGGGTCGGTAGGCGAGCAGTACTTC
j_gene: TRBJ1-2; abundance: -; d_gene: -; v_gene: TRBV19; CDR3aa: CASSIAGLVYGYTF; CDR3nt: TGTGCCAGTAGTATAGCCGGGCTCGTCTATGGCTACACCTTC
j_gene: TRBJ2-2; abundance: -; d_gene: TRBD2; v_gene: TRBV11-3; CDR3aa: CASSLAAGLAGVSGELFF; CDR3nt: TGTGCCAGCAGCTTAGCGGCCGGACTAGCGGGAGTCTCCGGGGAGCTGTTTTTT
j_gene: TRBJ2-2; abundance: -; d_gene: -; v_gene: TRBV30; CDR3aa: CAWSVRAGTGELFF; CDR3nt: TGTGCCTGGAGTGTACGCGCCGGCACCGGGGAGCTGTTTTTT
j_gene: TRBJ2-2; abundance: once; d_gene: -; v_gene: TRBV5-8; CDR3aa: CARRDISSNTGELFF; CDR3nt: TGTGCCAGGCGGGACATTTCGTCGAACACCGGGGAGCTGTTTTTT
j_gene: TRBJ2-1; abundance: -; d_gene: -; v_gene: TRBV27; CDR3aa: CASSLAGSFNEQFF; CDR3nt: TGTGCCAGCAGCTTAGCCGGGAGTTTCAATGAGCAGTTCTTC
j_gene: TRBJ2-2; abundance: -; d_gene: -; v_gene: TRBV5-1; CDR3aa: CASSLAQGSGELFF; CDR3nt: TGCGCCAGCAGCTTGGCCCAGGGGTCCGGGGAGCTGTTTTTT
j_gene: TRBJ2-2; abundance: -; d_gene: -; v_gene: TRBV19; CDR3aa: CASSHTNTGELFF; CDR3nt: TGTGCCAGTAGCCACACCAACACCGGGGAGCTGTTTTTT
j_gene: TRBJ2-7; abundance: -; d_gene: TRBD2; v_gene: TRBV7-2; CDR3aa: CASSLGVGGTGTYEQYF; CDR3nt: TGTGCCAGCAGCTTAGGCGTGGGAGGGACTGGAACCTACGAGCAGTACTTC
j_gene: TRBJ2-5; abundance: -; d_gene: TRBD1; v_gene: TRBV18; CDR3aa: CASSPTGVRQETQYF; CDR3nt: TGTGCCAGCTCACCCACAGGGGTAAGACAAGAGACCCAGTACTTC
j_gene: TRBJ1-1; abundance: -; d_gene: TRBD1; v_gene: TRBV7-9; CDR3aa: CASSFSPGQGTEAFF; CDR3nt: TGTGCCAGCAGCTTCTCACCGGGACAGGGGACTGAAGCTTTCTTT
j_gene: TRBJ2-1; abundance: -; d_gene: TRBD2; v_gene: TRBV6-1; CDR3aa: CASRQGLAGGNEQFF; CDR3nt: TGTGCCAGCAGACAAGGTCTAGCGGGGGGAAATGAGCAGTTCTTC
j_gene: TRBJ2-7; abundance: -; d_gene: TRBD1; v_gene: TRBV2; CDR3aa: CASTAETGAYEQYF; CDR3nt: TGTGCCAGCACCGCCGAGACAGGGGCCTACGAGCAGTACTTC
j_gene: TRBJ2-3; abundance: -; d_gene: TRBD2; v_gene: TRBV18; CDR3aa: CASSPGIGLAGLTDTQYF; CDR3nt: TGTGCCAGCTCACCAGGGATAGGACTAGCGGGACTCACAGATACGCAGTATTTT
j_gene: TRBJ1-6; abundance: -; d_gene: TRBD1; v_gene: TRBV30; CDR3aa: CAWSVARSGTGESPLHF; CDR3nt: TGTGCCTGGAGTGTCGCCAGATCGGGGACAGGGGAATCACCCCTCCACTTT
j_gene: TRBJ1-1; abundance: -; d_gene: TRBD1; v_gene: TRBV7-2; CDR3aa: CASSFHRGSEAFF; CDR3nt: TGTGCCAGCAGCTTCCACAGGGGCAGTGAAGCTTTCTTT
j_gene: TRBJ1-2; abundance: -; d_gene: -; v_gene: TRBV4-3; CDR3aa: CASSQDAGEKDYGYTF; CDR3nt: TGCGCCAGCAGCCAAGATGCGGGGGAAAAGGACTATGGCTACACCTTC
j_gene: TRBJ1-1; abundance: -; d_gene: TRBD1; v_gene: TRBV19; CDR3aa: CASTGQGQTEAFF; CDR3nt: TGTGCCAGTACGGGACAGGGACAAACTGAAGCTTTCTTT
j_gene: TRBJ1-1; abundance: -; d_gene: -; v_gene: TRBV7-9; CDR3aa: CASSLGQINTEAFF; CDR3nt: TGTGCCAGCAGCTTAGGACAAATTAACACTGAAGCTTTCTTT
j_gene: TRBJ2-5; abundance: -; d_gene: TRBD2; v_gene: TRBV7-9; CDR3aa: CASSLDGLAHAQETQYF; CDR3nt: TGTGCCAGCAGCTTAGATGGACTAGCCCATGCACAAGAGACCCAGTACTTC
j_gene: TRBJ2-7; abundance: -; d_gene: TRBD1; v_gene: TRBV6-5; CDR3aa: CASSLGQTYEQYF; CDR3nt: TGTGCCAGCAGTTTGGGACAGACCTACGAGCAGTACTTC
j_gene: TRBJ1-1; abundance: -; d_gene: TRBD1; v_gene: TRBV6-5; CDR3aa: CASSYSRRGHTEAFF; CDR3nt: TGTGCCAGCAGTTACTCCCGCAGGGGGCACACTGAAGCTTTCTTT
j_gene: TRBJ1-3; abundance: -; d_gene: -; v_gene: TRBV5-1; CDR3aa: CASSSDRAGNTIYF; CDR3nt: TGCGCCAGCAGCTCTGACAGAGCTGGAAACACCATATATTTT
j_gene: TRBJ1-3; abundance: -; d_gene: -; v_gene: TRBV16; CDR3aa: CASSQGASGNTIYF; CDR3nt: TGTGCCAGCAGCCAGGGGGCTTCTGGAAACACCATATATTTT
j_gene: TRBJ2-2; abundance: -; d_gene: -; v_gene: TRBV11-2; CDR3aa: CASSLVSWAGNTGELFF; CDR3nt: TGTGCCAGCAGCTTGGTCAGTTGGGCAGGGAACACCGGGGAGCTGTTTTTT
j_gene: TRBJ2-5; abundance: -; d_gene: -; v_gene: TRBV15; CDR3aa: CATSRDDSGGGETQYF; CDR3nt: TGTGCCACCAGCAGAGATGATTCCGGAGGTGGGGAGACCCAGTACTTC
j_gene: TRBJ2-3; abundance: -; d_gene: -; v_gene: TRBV19; CDR3aa: CASARDRMTDTQYF; CDR3nt: TGTGCCAGTGCCCGGGACCGAATGACAGATACGCAGTATTTT
j_gene: TRBJ1-5; abundance: -; d_gene: -; v_gene: TRBV4-1; CDR3aa: CASSSGDSNQPQHF; CDR3nt: TGCGCCAGCAGTTCCGGGGACAGCAATCAGCCCCAGCATTTT
j_gene: TRBJ1-2; abundance: -; d_gene: -; v_gene: TRBV5-1; CDR3aa: CASSFLQGPESTYTF; CDR3nt: TGCGCCAGCAGCTTCCTTCAGGGCCCCGAATCAACCTACACCTTC
j_gene: TRBJ2-3; abundance: -; d_gene: TRBD1; v_gene: TRBV5-4; CDR3aa: CASSADRSYTDTQYF; CDR3nt: TGTGCCAGCAGCGCGGACAGGAGCTACACAGATACGCAGTATTTT
j_gene: TRBJ2-3; abundance: -; d_gene: -; v_gene: TRBV11-2; CDR3aa: CASRAGTGPPGGADTQYF; CDR3nt: TGTGCCAGCAGAGCCGGGACAGGGCCCCCGGGAGGGGCAGATACGCAGTATTTT
j_gene: TRBJ2-5; abundance: -; d_gene: -; v_gene: TRBV30; CDR3aa: CAWSLGGETQYF; CDR3nt: TGTGCCTGGAGTTTGGGGGGCGAGACCCAGTACTTC
j_gene: TRBJ2-5; abundance: -; d_gene: -; v_gene: TRBV6-6; CDR3aa: CASSPGPYQETQYF; CDR3nt: TGTGCCAGCAGTCCCGGTCCCTACCAAGAGACCCAGTACTTC
j_gene: TRBJ2-7; abundance: -; d_gene: TRBD1; v_gene: TRBV6-1; CDR3aa: CASSRTGRIDEQYF; CDR3nt: TGTGCCAGCAGTAGGACAGGGAGGATCGACGAGCAGTACTTC
j_gene: TRBJ2-7; abundance: -; d_gene: -; v_gene: TRBV2; CDR3aa: CASSEKRSGYEQYF; CDR3nt: TGTGCCAGCAGTGAAAAAAGGTCCGGCTACGAGCAGTACTTC
j_gene: TRBJ2-4; abundance: -; d_gene: TRBD2; v_gene: TRBV5-1; CDR3aa: CASSLRGALAGGPDIQYF; CDR3nt: TGCGCCAGCAGCTTAAGGGGCGCCCTGGCGGGAGGGCCGGACATTCAGTACTTC
j_gene: TRBJ2-3; abundance: -; d_gene: -; v_gene: TRBV5-1; CDR3aa: CASAATGLQSTDTQYF; CDR3nt: TGCGCCAGCGCAGCTACGGGACTGCAGAGCACAGATACGCAGTATTTT
j_gene: TRBJ2-3; abundance: -; d_gene: -; v_gene: TRBV11-2; CDR3aa: CASSLAVGEISTDTQYF; CDR3nt: TGTGCCAGCAGCTTAGCGGTGGGGGAAATTAGCACAGATACGCAGTATTTT
j_gene: TRBJ1-4; abundance: -; d_gene: TRBD1; v_gene: TRBV9; CDR3aa: CASSVGTGYNEKLFF; CDR3nt: TGTGCCAGCAGCGTAGGGACAGGGTATAATGAAAAACTGTTTTTT
j_gene: TRBJ1-2; abundance: -; d_gene: TRBD1; v_gene: TRBV6-5; CDR3aa: CASRRGQGGGYTF; CDR3nt: TGTGCCAGCAGACGGGGACAGGGAGGGGGCTACACCTTC